This T cell receptor (beta chain) was sequenced for a study of shared clonotypes between healthy human individuals. An assay was performed, and its level was deep. Per the study methods: In the immunoSEQ data, sequences were junction-only and lacked quality scores, so filtering differed. Profiled with immunoSEQ multiplex PCR; TCRdb holds only in-frame clones, not every one. Clone size and the V and J calls come from that table; the DNA yielded D and trimming. The table has some 2,100,000 clones, about 92% seen once. Findings and caveats of the study: Sampling covered nothing but blood. Tissue TCR repertoires likely differ from those found in blood.

After removal of 5 bases from V and 4 bases from J, the junction contained 21 bases not matched to a gene. The CDR3 runs 19 residues. The germline V gene encodes CDR1 SEHNR and CDR2 FQNEAQ (reference sequence). Regarding this clone: What it binds is not known.

Terminally differentiated effector memory CD45RA+ cells were excluded by CCR7 positive selection of CD45RO-negative cells. This sequence joins TRBV7-9 and TRBJ1-1, with TRBD1 matching 8 bases. Sequenced sample: naive CD8+ T cells from PBMCs. This receptor was taken from a man younger than 35 in good health. Some clones in this sample may be carry-over from other donors' samples. In DNA form, the CDR3 reads TGTGCCAGCAGCCATAACTCTCCGGGACAGGTTAGGGGAGTCACTGAAGCTTTCTTT. Its protein is CASSHNSPGQVRGVTEAFF.